This T cell receptor (beta chain) appears in the sequencing data of a study of blood T cells in healthy people across ages. A second about 7 to 11 cycle PCR used barcoded and J-beta primers. Each CDR3 protein gets one entry after TCRdb re-called the 5' RACE reads with MiXCR. The sample contains more than 900,000 distinct CDR3 sequences, just under 30% of which appear only once. Study results and caveats: Among T cells, TCR beta diversity per million cells dropped roughly linearly as age rose. Estimated diversity across one million T cells was deemed an underestimate.

Germline loops: CDR1 SQVTM, CDR2 ANQGSEA. The CDR3 is 13 amino acids. V lost 8 bases and J lost 7; bases outside the gene matches: 13. In this sample, this clonotype turned up many times. Its antigen is undetermined. This sample also appeared in a second study, on T cells of mothers and their children.

The sample taken for sequencing was blood. The clonotype originates from a woman aged 40 to 50 in good health. V usage is TRBV29-1 and J usage is TRBJ2-7; 8 bases agree with TRBD2. The chain's CDR3 is CSYTRPGGYEQYF. CDR3 nucleotides: TGCAGCTACACCCGCCCGGGGGGGTATGAGCAGTACTTC.